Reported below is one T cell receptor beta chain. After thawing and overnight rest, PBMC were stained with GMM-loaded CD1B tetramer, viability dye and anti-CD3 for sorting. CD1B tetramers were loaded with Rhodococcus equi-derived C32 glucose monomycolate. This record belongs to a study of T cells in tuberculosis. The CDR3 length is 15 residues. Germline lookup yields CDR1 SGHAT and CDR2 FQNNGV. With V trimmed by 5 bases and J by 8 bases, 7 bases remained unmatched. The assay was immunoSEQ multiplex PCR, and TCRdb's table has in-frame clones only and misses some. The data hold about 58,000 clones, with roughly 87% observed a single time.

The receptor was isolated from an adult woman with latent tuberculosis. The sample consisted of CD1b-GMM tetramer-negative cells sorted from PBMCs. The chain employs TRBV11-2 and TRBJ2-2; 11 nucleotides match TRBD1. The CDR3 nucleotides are TGTGCCAGCAGCAGACGGGACAGGGGGATGGGGGAGCTGTTTTTT. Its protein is CASSRRDRGMGELFF.